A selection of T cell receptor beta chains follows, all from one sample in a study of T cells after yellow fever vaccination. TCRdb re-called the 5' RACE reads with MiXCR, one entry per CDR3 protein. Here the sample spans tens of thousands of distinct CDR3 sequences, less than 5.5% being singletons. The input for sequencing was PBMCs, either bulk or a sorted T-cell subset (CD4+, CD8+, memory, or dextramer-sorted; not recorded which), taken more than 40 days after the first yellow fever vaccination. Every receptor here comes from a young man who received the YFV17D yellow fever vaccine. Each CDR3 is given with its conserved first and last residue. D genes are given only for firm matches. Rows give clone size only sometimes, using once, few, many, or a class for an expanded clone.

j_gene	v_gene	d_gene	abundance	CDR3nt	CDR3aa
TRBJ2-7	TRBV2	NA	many	TGTGCCAGGGGGGGGCAGGGGGCCAACGAGCAGTACTTC	CARGGQGANEQYF
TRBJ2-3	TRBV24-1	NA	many	TGTGCCACCAGTGTCCATTCCGGTCGCGGTAAGGTGAGAACAGATACGCAGTATTTT	CATSVHSGRGKVRTDTQYF
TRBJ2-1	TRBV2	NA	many	TGTGCCAGCGGCGGCATCCAGGGTCTTCTGGTCAATGAGCAGTTCTTC	CASGGIQGLLVNEQFF
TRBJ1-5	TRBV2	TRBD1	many	TGTGCCAGCAGTGAATTGGCCAGGGGGCTAGGTCAGCCCCAGCATTTT	CASSELARGLGQPQHF
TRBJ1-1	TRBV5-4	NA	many	TGTGCCAGCAGCTCGACAGCGAACACTGAAGCTTTCTTT	CASSSTANTEAFF
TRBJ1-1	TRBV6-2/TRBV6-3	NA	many	TGTGCCAGCAGTAAGGTACACAGGTACACTGAAGCTTTCTTT	CASSKVHRYTEAFF
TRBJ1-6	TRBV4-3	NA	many	TGCGCCAGCACCCCCTGGGCAGGGAAAAATTCACCCCTCCACTTT	CASTPWAGKNSPLHF
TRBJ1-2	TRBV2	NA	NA	TGTGCCAGCAGTATTTATAACTATGGCTACACCTTC	CASSIYNYGYTF
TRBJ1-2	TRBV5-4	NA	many	TGTGCCAGCAGCGATTCCGGGACATTCAACTATGGCTACACCTTC	CASSDSGTFNYGYTF
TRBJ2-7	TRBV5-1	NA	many	TGCGCCAGCAGCGGCCCAGGGTCTGAAGAGCAGTACTTC	CASSGPGSEEQYF
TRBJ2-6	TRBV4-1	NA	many	TGCGCCAGCAGCCAACCTCGACAGTCTGGGGCCAACGTCCTGACTTTC	CASSQPRQSGANVLTF
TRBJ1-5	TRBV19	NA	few	TGTGCCAGTACCTCCCCGAGGGGAGGGGTAGGTCAGCCCCAGCATTTT	CASTSPRGGVGQPQHF
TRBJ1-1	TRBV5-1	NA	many	TGCGCCAGCAGCCGGGACACTGAAGCTTTCTTT	CASSRDTEAFF
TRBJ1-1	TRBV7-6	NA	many	TGTGCCAGCAGCCCAAACAACCCGACAGCAGTTTCTGAAGCTTTCTTT	CASSPNNPTAVSEAFF
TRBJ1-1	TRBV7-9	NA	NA	TGTGCCAGCAGCTTCGAAGACAGGAACACTGAAGCTTTCTTT	CASSFEDRNTEAFF
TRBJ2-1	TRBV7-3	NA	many	TGTGCCAGCAGCTCCCTAGCGCGGGCCTACAATGAGCAGTTCTTC	CASSSLARAYNEQFF
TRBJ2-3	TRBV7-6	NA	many	TGTGCCAGCAGCACCCCGCCGAGTTATACGCAGTATTTT	CASSTPPSYTQYF
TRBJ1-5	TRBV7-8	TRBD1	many	TGTGCCAGCAGCTTGGACAGGGACCTCCGGCCCCAGCATTTT	CASSLDRDLRPQHF
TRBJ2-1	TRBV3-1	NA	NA	TGTGCCAGCACCCAAGGTCCACAGACCTACAATGAGCAGTTCTTC	CASTQGPQTYNEQFF
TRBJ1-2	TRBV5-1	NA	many	TGCGCCAGCAGCTTGCCAGCTAACTATGGCTACACCTTC	CASSLPANYGYTF
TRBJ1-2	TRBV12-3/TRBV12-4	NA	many	TGTGCCAGCAGTTTTTCGCAGGTTGCTAACTATGGCTACACCTTC	CASSFSQVANYGYTF
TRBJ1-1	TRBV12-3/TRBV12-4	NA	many	TGTGCCAGCAGTCCATTTCTGGCATTGAACACTGAAGCTTTCTTT	CASSPFLALNTEAFF
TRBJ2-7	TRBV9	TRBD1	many	TGTGCCAGCAGCATCTCGGGACAGCCACATTACGAGCAGTACTTC	CASSISGQPHYEQYF
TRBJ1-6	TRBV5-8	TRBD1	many	TGTGCCAGCAGCTTCGGACAGGTCTATTCACCCCTCCACTTT	CASSFGQVYSPLHF
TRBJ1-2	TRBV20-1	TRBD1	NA	TGCAGTGCTAGAGACTACAGGGGACATGGCTACACCTTC	CSARDYRGHGYTF
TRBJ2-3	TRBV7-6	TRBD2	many	TGTGCCAGCAGCCCCGGGACTAGCGGGGGCCCCAATACGCAGTATTTT	CASSPGTSGGPNTQYF
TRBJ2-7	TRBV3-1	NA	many	TGTGCCAGCAGCCAAGACGAGGCCAGGGCTTTCTACTTC	CASSQDEARAFYF
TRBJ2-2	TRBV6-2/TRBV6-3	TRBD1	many	TGTGCCAGCAGTTATGGGACAGGGCGAGCGACAGGGGAGCTGTTTTTT	CASSYGTGRATGELFF
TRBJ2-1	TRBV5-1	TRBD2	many	TGCGCCAGCAGCCGGGGGGAGACACGGAGTGAGCAGTTCTTC	CASSRGETRSEQFF
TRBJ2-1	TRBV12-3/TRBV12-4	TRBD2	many	TGTGCCAGCAGTGATAGCGGGGGGATCGATGAGCAGTTCTTC	CASSDSGGIDEQFF
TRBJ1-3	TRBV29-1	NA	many	TGCAGCGTTGTCCAGGGAGTCTCTGGAAACACCATATATTTT	CSVVQGVSGNTIYF
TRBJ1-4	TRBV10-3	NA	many	TGTGCCATCAGTGACGGAACGCGGAATGAAAAACTGTTTTTT	CAISDGTRNEKLFF
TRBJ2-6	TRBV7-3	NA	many	TGTGCCAGCAGGCCTTCTGGGGCCAACGTCCTGACTTTC	CASRPSGANVLTF
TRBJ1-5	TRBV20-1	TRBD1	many	TGCAGTGCTAGTGGACAGGGATTCTTTCGGGATCAGCCCCAGCATTTT	CSASGQGFFRDQPQHF
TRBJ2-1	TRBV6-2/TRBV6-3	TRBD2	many	TGTGCCAGTGGAGGACTGGCCAGCGGGGGGGCCGGTGAGCAGTTCTTC	CASGGLASGGAGEQFF
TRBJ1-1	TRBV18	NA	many	TGTGCCAGCTCACCTCAGGACCGTCAGAACACTGAAGCTTTCTTT	CASSPQDRQNTEAFF
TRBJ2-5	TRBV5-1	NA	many	TGCGCCAGCAGCTTGGGGGGGGGCGAAGAGACCCAGTACTTC	CASSLGGGEETQYF
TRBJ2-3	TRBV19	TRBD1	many	TGTGCCAGTGCGACAGGGCCCTTTCCAGATACGCAGTATTTT	CASATGPFPDTQYF
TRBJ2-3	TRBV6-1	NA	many	TGTGCCAGCAGTATCCGGGGCCCGCGGACAGATACGCAGTATTTT	CASSIRGPRTDTQYF
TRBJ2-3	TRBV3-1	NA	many	TGTGCCAGCAGCCAGAGCACAGATACGCAGTATTTT	CASSQSTDTQYF
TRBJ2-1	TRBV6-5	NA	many	TGTGCCAGCAGTTACTCCGCCGGAGGGCGGCCCCTCTTCTTC	CASSYSAGGRPLFF
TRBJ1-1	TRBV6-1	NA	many	TGTGCCAGCAGTGAATGGGGCAACGGGGCGGCAATTGAAGCTTTCTTT	CASSEWGNGAAIEAFF
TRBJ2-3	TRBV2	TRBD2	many	TGTGCCAGCACCGGGGCCGGGACTAGTGATACGCAGTATTTT	CASTGAGTSDTQYF
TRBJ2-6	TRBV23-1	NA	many	TGCGCCAGCAGACAGGGTGGGGCCAACGTCCTGACTTTC	CASRQGGANVLTF
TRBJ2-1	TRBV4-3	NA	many	TGCGCCAGCAGCCAAGAGGTACTAGCAAATGAGCAGTTCTTC	CASSQEVLANEQFF
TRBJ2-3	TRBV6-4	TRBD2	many	TGTGCCAGCAGTGAGCGGGGGACAGATACGCAGTATTTT	CASSERGTDTQYF
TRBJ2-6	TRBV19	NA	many	TGTGCCAGTAGTAACACAGCGAACTCTGGGGCCAACGTCCTGACTTTC	CASSNTANSGANVLTF
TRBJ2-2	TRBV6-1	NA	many	TGTGCCAGCAGAGGCAGGGACTCAGCGTTGGAGGAGCTGTTTTTT	CASRGRDSALEELFF
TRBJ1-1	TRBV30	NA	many	TGTGCCTGGAGTTTGCCCCAACTGGGGAAAGCTTTCTTT	CAWSLPQLGKAFF
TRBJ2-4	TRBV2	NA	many	TGTGCCAGCAGGCAGGGATTAAACATTCAGTACTTC	CASRQGLNIQYF
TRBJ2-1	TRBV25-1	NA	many	TGTGCCAGCTCTTCGTCCACGGGGAGCTCCTACAATGAGCAGTTCTTC	CASSSSTGSSYNEQFF
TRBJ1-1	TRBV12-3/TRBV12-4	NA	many	TGTGCCAGCAGTTCACTGGGCTACACTGAAGCTTTCTTT	CASSSLGYTEAFF
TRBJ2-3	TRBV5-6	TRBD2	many	TGTGCCAGCAGCTTTCGGGGGGAGAGGACAGATACGCAGTATTTT	CASSFRGERTDTQYF
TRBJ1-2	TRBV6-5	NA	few	TGTGCCAGCAGTTACTCAGGCAGGGGCCCTGACTATGGCTACACCTTC	CASSYSGRGPDYGYTF